The present T cell receptor (beta chain) was sequenced within a study of T cell repertoires in cytomegalovirus infection. Looking at the study overall: Public TCR beta signatures were indicative of both CMV infection and a matching HLA type. Points from the study as a whole: Carriers of CMV and the relevant HLA type were discriminated by public TCR beta frequency. The ex vivo response was dominated by HLA-C-restricted CMV-specific TCR beta clonotypes.

There are many counts of this clonotype. The antigen is not known. This CDR3 comprises 18 residues. V lost 2 bases and J lost 8; bases outside the gene matches: 15. CDR1 MNHNS and CDR2 SASEGT come from the germline V gene. From the reads, TCRdb called clonotypes with MiXCR, one entry per CDR3 protein. In the table there are 65,000 to 90,000 distinct CDR3 sequences, 3% to 4.5% of which are singletons. Sample: PBMCs. The receptor was isolated from a human donor in good health (CMV status not recorded). Some clones in this sample may be carry-over from other donors' samples. This rearrangement joins TRBV6-1 to TRBJ2-1; 10 nucleotides agree with TRBD1. In nucleotides, the CDR3 is TGTGCCAGCAGTGAAAAGTGGACAGGGGGGTTCCAAGGCTATGAGCAGTTCTTC. Residues: CASSEKWTGGFQGYEQFF.